One and the same sample provided the 27 T cell receptor beta chains below, sequenced in a study of cytomegalovirus exposure and HLA in healthy donors. PCR amplification relied on 60 Vbeta primers (plus 13 Jbeta primers). Generated by immunoSEQ multiplex PCR, the TCRdb table keeps only in-frame clones and is missing some. The sample holds about 120,000 clones, about 74% seen once. Sequenced material: PBMCs. These receptors all come from a woman between 40 and 50 years old in good health and CMV-seropositive.

The rearrangement links TRBV5-5 to TRBJ1-2; D is uncertain. V lost 7 bases, J lost 0 bases, and 4 bases lay in between. From germline, CDR1 is SGHKS and CDR2 YYEKEE (reference sequence). The CDR3 sequence is 11 residues long. The CDR3 DNA sequence: TGTGCCAGCGCGGCTAACTATGGCTACACCTTC. This translates into CASAANYGYTF.

This chain links TRBV15 with TRBJ2-7; perhaps TRBD1 as D (6 bases). The CDR3 is 13 residues long. Germline CDR1 and CDR2: LNHNV and YYDKDF (reference sequence). The germline V and J ends were trimmed by 5 bases and 2 bases, with 10 bases remaining between them. The CDR3 region is CATSYDRTYEQYF. As DNA, the CDR3 is TGTGCCACCAGCTACGACAGGACCTACGAGCAGTACTTC.

The V gene is TRBV10-3, the J gene TRBJ1-1, with 7 bases that match TRBD1. V gave up 2 bases and J gave up 3 bases; unmatched junction bases: 3. CDR1 ENHRY and CDR2 SYGVKD come from the germline V gene. This CDR3 region has 14 residues. CDR3 in DNA: TGTGCCATCAGTGAGAGGGGGACAGACACTGAAGCTTTCTTT. Translating it yields CAISERGTDTEAFF.

The V call is TRBV5-1, the J call TRBJ1-1; 11 bases agree with TRBD1. Germline CDR1 reads SGHRS; CDR2 reads YFSETQ. CDR3 length equals 17 residues. With 3 bases clipped from V and 6 bases from J, the junction kept 13 bases outside the gene matches. The chain's CDR3 is CASSSDRGRYGIPEAFF. The CDR3 region has the DNA TGCGCCAGCAGCTCGGACAGGGGGCGTTATGGTATTCCTGAAGCTTTCTTT.

The genes are TRBV6-1 and TRBJ2-7; TRBD2 is a possible D gene (7 bases). Per the germline V gene, CDR1 is MNHNS and CDR2 is SASEGT. This CDR3 contains 14 residues. V was trimmed by 7 bases and J by 8 bases, leaving 21 bases between them. The chain's CDR3 is CASKGEGWEYKQYF. As DNA, the CDR3 is TGTGCCAGCAAGGGGGAGGGCTGGGAGTACAAGCAGTACTTC.

For this clone: In the same sample, other DNA sequences code for this CDR3. The chain joins TRBV9 to TRBJ1-4, with a tentative D call TRBD1 (6 bases). The V gene lost 2 bases and the J gene lost 3 bases, with 8 bases spanning the gap. The length of the CDR3 is 14 residues. Germline loops: CDR1 SGDLS, CDR2 YYNGEE. The DNA of the CDR3 is TGTGCCAGCAGCGTGGGGGCAGCTAATGAAAAACTGTTTTTT. It yields the protein CASSVGAANEKLFF.

V is TRBV7-9 and J is TRBJ1-1, with 12 bases identical to TRBD1. This CDR3 contains 13 residues. V shed 3 bases, J shed 10 bases, and the junction held 3 bases outside the gene matches. The germline V gene encodes CDR1 SEHNR and CDR2 FQNEAQ (reference sequence). The CDR3 here is CASSLGQGAAAFF. In DNA, the CDR3 is TGTGCCAGCAGCTTGGGACAGGGGGCGGCAGCTTTCTTT.

The chain links TRBV29-1 to TRBJ2-7; D call uncertain. CDR1 SQVTM and CDR2 ANQGSEA come from the germline V gene. This CDR3 region has 12 residues. V was pared by 7 bases and J by 0 bases, with 10 bases between. The DNA for the CDR3 is TGCAGCGGGGCCTTCGACTCCTACGAGCAGTACTTC. It yields the protein CSGAFDSYEQYF.

The genes are TRBV12-5 and TRBJ2-3; tentatively, D is TRBD2 (6 bases). Trimming shortened V by 1 base and J by 9 bases, and 23 bases separated the two germline ends. Looked up from germline, CDR1 is LGHNT and CDR2 is FRNRAP. The CDR3 extends over 17 amino acids. The CDR3 DNA reads TGTGCTAGTGGTTTGGCCGCGGGGACCACCCTCACGGGGACGCAGTATTTT. Translated, it gives CASGLAAGTTLTGTQYF.

The chain employs TRBV29-1 and TRBJ2-2, with TRBD2 identical over 12 bases. This CDR3 comprises 15 residues. Trimming removed 0 bases from V and 8 bases from J; junction bases left unmatched: 4. Germline CDR1 and CDR2: SQVTM and ANQGSEA. In nucleotides, the CDR3 is TGCAGCGTTGAAGAGACTAGCGGGAGTGGGGGGGAGCTGTTTTTT. It specifies CSVEETSGSGGELFF.

J is TRBJ1-3 and V is TRBV4-1; TRBD1 aligns across 8 bases. CDR3 length equals 19 residues. From germline, CDR1 is MGHRA and CDR2 YSYEKL. Losses at the gene ends were 0 bases for V and 1 base for J; bases not matched to a gene: 11. The CDR3 DNA is TGCGCCAGCAGCCAAGATACTTCAGGACAGGGAGGGTCTGGAAACACCATATATTTT. It yields the protein CASSQDTSGQGGSGNTIYF.

In this sample, this clone turned up once. The rearrangement uses TRBV6-6 and TRBJ2-5; 7 nucleotides line up with TRBD2. V lost 4 bases, J lost 2 bases, and 1 base stayed unmatched. In germline, CDR1 is MNHNY, CDR2 SVGAGI (reference sequence). CDR3 length: 13 residues. CDR3 residues: CASSWTRQETQYF. The CDR3, as DNA: TGTGCCAGCAGTTGGACTAGACAAGAGACCCAGTACTTC.

V and J are TRBV10-3 and TRBJ2-6; 10 bases line up with TRBD2. Germline loops: CDR1 ENHRY, CDR2 SYGVKD. This CDR3 spans 17 amino acids. V lost 10 bases, J lost 2 bases, and 11 bases stayed unmatched. In DNA, the CDR3 is TGTGCCACGTCCACTAGCGGGAAGAGTACTGGGGCCAACGTCCTGACTTTC. It codes for CATSTSGKSTGANVLTF.

This clone was detected only once. The chain uses TRBV5-4 and TRBJ2-7; D not certain. The CDR3 consists of 12 residues. Trimming took 1 base from V and 2 from J, leaving 4 bases between them. Per germline, CDR1 SGHNT and CDR2 YYREEE (reference sequence). CDR3 region: CASSLSPYEQYF. The CDR3 nucleotides are TGTGCCAGCAGCTTGTCTCCCTACGAGCAGTACTTC.

The chain is built from TRBV7-6 and TRBJ1-6; 12 nucleotides agree with TRBD1. The germline V gene has CDR1 SGHVS and CDR2 FNYEAQ. V gave up 6 bases and J gave up 8 bases; unmatched junction bases: 8. The CDR3 length is 16 residues. This chain's CDR3 is CASRPGTGGNDSPLHF. Written as DNA, the CDR3 is TGTGCCAGCAGACCAGGGACAGGGGGCAATGATTCACCCCTCCACTTT.

This clone was counted only a few times. The chain uses TRBV9 and TRBJ1-1; D is possibly TRBD1 (5 bases). This CDR3 has 13 residues. Germline-derived CDR1 and CDR2 are SGDLS and YYNGEE. Trimming left V 1 base short and J 1 base short, with 5 bases between. CDR3 loop: CASSVQGNTEAFF. The DNA for the CDR3 is TGTGCCAGCAGCGTACAGGGGAACACTGAAGCTTTCTTT.

V usage is TRBV7-9 and J usage is TRBJ2-3, with 8 bases matching TRBD1. The CDR3 sequence is 16 residues long. CDR1 and CDR2 (germline): SEHNR, FQNEAQ (reference sequence). After removal of 1 base from V and 1 base from J, the junction contained 4 bases not matched to a gene. The CDR3 loop reads CASSLGGTGRTDTQYF. The CDR3 nucleotides are TGTGCCAGCAGCTTAGGAGGGACAGGCCGCACAGATACGCAGTATTTT. Filled out from reference TRBV7-9 and TRBJ2-3, the complete variable domain reads DTGVSQNPRHKITKRGQNVTFRCDPISEHNRLYWYRQTLGQGPEFLTYFQNEAQLEKSRLLSDRFSAERPKGSFSTLEIQRTEQGDSAMYLCASSLGGTGRTDTQYFGPGTRLTVL.

V and J are TRBV29-1 and TRBJ2-5; D is uncertain. The closer fit of TRBJ2-7 to the DNA end suggests the J call may be wrong. The CDR3 is 11 residues long. Germline loops: CDR1 SQVTM, CDR2 ANQGSEA. CDR3 DNA sequence: TGCAGCGTTGAAGGTCGGTACGAGCAGTACTTC. Translating gives CSVEGRYEQYF.

V and J are TRBV7-9 and TRBJ2-1; tentative D call: TRBD2 (6 bases). The CDR3 has 15 amino acids. With 5 bases removed from V and 7 bases from J, the gap between germline ends came to 18 bases. Germline V gives CDR1 SEHNR, CDR2 FQNEAQ (reference sequence). The CDR3 reads CASSPSSGSWNEQFF. CDR3 coding DNA: TGTGCCAGCAGCCCCAGTAGCGGCTCTTGGAATGAGCAGTTCTTC.

This chain joins TRBV5-8 and TRBJ1-2; TRBD1 might be the D (5 bases). V was pared by 0 bases and J by 6 bases, with 9 bases between. Germline V gene lookup returns CDR1 SGHTS and CDR2 YDEGEE. The length of the CDR3 is 13 residues. DNA for the CDR3: TGTGCCAGCAGCTTGGGCCAGGGTGATGGCTACACCTTC. As protein: CASSLGQGDGYTF. Drawing the rest from reference TRBV5-8 and TRBJ1-2, the complete variable domain is EAGVTQSPTHLIKTRGQQATLRCSPISGHTSVYWYQQALGLGLQFLLWYDEGEERNRGNFPPRFSGRQFPNYSSELNVNALELEDSALYLCASSLGQGDGYTFGSGTRLTVV.

The chain joins TRBV9 to TRBJ2-3, with 10 nucleotides matching TRBD1. With V trimmed by 3 bases and J by 6 bases, 4 bases remained unmatched. The length of the CDR3 is 14 residues. The V gene's germline CDR1 is SGDLS and CDR2 YYNGEE. CDR3 coding DNA: TGTGCCAGCAGCGCGGGACAGGGGCACGATACGCAGTATTTT. It yields the protein CASSAGQGHDTQYF.

The chain employs TRBV6-6 and TRBJ1-5; 9 bases are a match to TRBD1. In germline, CDR1 is MNHNY, CDR2 SVGAGI (reference sequence). The V gene end was trimmed by 6 bases and the J gene end by 3 bases; junction bases not matched to a gene: 9. CDR3 length: 16 amino acids. The CDR3 DNA follows: TGTGCCAGCAGCCCCGTGGACAGGGGAGACAATCAGCCCCAGCATTTT. Translation: CASSPVDRGDNQPQHF.

This rearrangement joins TRBV2 to TRBJ2-1; D may be TRBD2 (6 bases). This CDR3 is 14 amino acids long. Germline V lookup: CDR1 SNHLY, CDR2 FYNNEI. The ends were cut back, 6 bases at V and 10 bases at J, with 19 bases in the middle. The CDR3 protein is CASRVQASGREQFF. In DNA, the CDR3 is TGTGCCAGCAGGGTACAGGCTTCGGGGAGGGAGCAGTTCTTC.

J is TRBJ1-2 and V is TRBV30; D is possibly TRBD1 (5 bases). This CDR3 contains 14 residues. V lost 4 bases to trimming and J lost 8 bases, with 20 bases between them. The germline CDR1 and CDR2 sequences are GTSNPN and SVGIG (reference sequence). The CDR3 DNA sequence: TGTGCCTGGACGAACCGACAGCCTATGATGGGCTACACCTTC. Its translation is CAWTNRQPMMGYTF.

This clone came up a few times. The chain links TRBV20-1 to TRBJ1-2; D is ambiguous. Trimming removed 6 bases at V and 8 bases at J, with 13 bases between. CDR1 and CDR2 (germline): DFQATT, SNEGSKA (reference sequence). The CDR3 covers 11 residues. The CDR3 DNA follows: TGCAGTGCCAAACGTACATTAGGCTACACCTTC. It encodes CSAKRTLGYTF.

The chain recombines TRBV19 with TRBJ2-3, with D possibly being TRBD1 (5 bases). The CDR3 contains 15 residues. The germline gives CDR1 LNHDA, CDR2 SQIVND (reference sequence). Trimming took 1 base from V and 3 from J, leaving 11 bases between them. CDR3 sequence: CASSIGQLETDTQYF. Written as DNA, the CDR3 is TGTGCCAGTAGTATAGGACAGTTGGAAACAGATACGCAGTATTTT.

The chain uses TRBV5-1 and TRBJ1-2; TRBD1 matches 7 bases. Germline V CDR1 and CDR2: SGHRS, YFSETQ. Unmatched junction bases numbered 10, after V lost 3 bases and J lost 8 bases. The CDR3 has 14 amino acids. The CDR3 is CASSWKGQGEGYTF. Here the CDR3 DNA reads TGCGCCAGCAGCTGGAAAGGGCAGGGGGAAGGCTACACCTTC.